The following is a T cell receptor beta chain sequence with its context. This entry belongs to a study of blood T cell repertoires in COVID-19. CDR3 size: 13 residues. Germline CDR1 and CDR2: MDHEN and SYDVKM. The V gene lost 4 bases and the J gene lost 3 bases, with 7 bases spanning the gap. Per the original methods: Nucleated cell counts were estimated from reference gene primer amplification. Sequencing used immunoSEQ multiplex PCR; TCRdb keeps in-frame clones, though not all of them. For V, J and clone size, that table is used; D and trimming come from the DNA. Of a few hundred thousand clones listed, 85% to 90% are singletons. All enrollees were about 18 to 100 years old and from under 25 US areas. Participant reports of clinical history set cohort assignment. Cohort 3 recovery required two negative PCRs, clearance, or symptom resolution.

The genes are TRBV28 and TRBJ2-1; the D gene is possibly TRBD1 (6 bases). This TCR came from a woman between 18 and 29 years old who had recovered from COVID-19. The sequenced sample was PBMCs or T cells enriched from blood (not recorded which). The CDR3 DNA reads as TGTGCCAGCAGTTCGGACAGCTACAATGAGCAGTTCTTC. Encoded protein: CASSSDSYNEQFF.